The 9 T cell receptor beta chains below were found in one sample sequenced in a study of cytomegalovirus exposure and HLA in healthy donors. The PCR contained 60 Vbeta and 13 Jbeta primers. The data were produced by immunoSEQ multiplex PCR, yet TCRdb's version contains in-frame clones alone and is incomplete. The table lists 160,000 or so clones, about 72% of them singletons. What was sequenced was PBMCs. The receptor source for this set is a man aged 30-40 years in good health and CMV-seropositive.

This clone was counted once. The J gene is TRBJ1-1, the V gene TRBV5-6; D is undetermined. This CDR3 spans 15 amino acids. CDR1 and CDR2 (germline): SGHDT, YYEEEE. With 4 bases removed from V and 5 bases from J, the gap between germline ends came to 18 bases. The DNA for the CDR3 is TGTGCCAGCAGCCACTTAAAGGAAGGGAGGACTGAAGCTTTCTTT. It codes for CASSHLKEGRTEAFF.

This chain uses TRBV7-3 with TRBJ2-1; D perhaps matches TRBD2 (5 bases). The V end was cut by 5 bases, the J end by 0 bases, with 8 bases between. This CDR3 contains 14 residues. In germline, CDR1 is SGHTA, CDR2 FQGTGA. CDR3 in amino acids: CASSPGGSYNEQFF. The DNA for the CDR3 is TGTGCCAGCAGCCCAGGAGGCTCCTACAATGAGCAGTTCTTC.

This chain links TRBV28 with TRBJ1-4; TRBD1 might be the D (6 bases). V was trimmed by 5 bases and J by 7 bases, leaving 17 bases between them. This CDR3 is built from 15 residues. Per the germline V gene, CDR1 is MDHEN and CDR2 is SYDVKM. CDR3 sequence reads: CASSTHQGSSEKLFF. Written as DNA, the CDR3 is TGTGCCAGCAGTACCCATCAGGGGAGCAGTGAAAAACTGTTTTTT.

The rearrangement links TRBV6-5 to TRBJ1-1; D unresolved. The CDR3 totals 13 residues. V gave up 7 bases and J gave up 4 bases, with 13 bases separating them. Germline V gene data show CDR1 as MNHEY and CDR2 as SVGAGI. DNA of the CDR3: TGTGCCAGCAATGAGGGAGTGGGCACTGAAGCTTTCTTT. Amino acids: CASNEGVGTEAFF.

This clone was counted a few times. V gene TRBV5-1 combines with J gene TRBJ2-3, with 15 bases aligning to TRBD2. The J segment lost 7 bases and the V segment lost 7 bases, leaving 4 bases of the junction unmatched. The CDR3 covers 14 residues. The germline gives CDR1 SGHRS, CDR2 YFSETQ. The CDR3 DNA reads as TGCGCCAGCCGGACTAGCGGGGGGGATCATACGCAGTATTTT. This codes for CASRTSGGDHTQYF.

This chain uses TRBV4-3 with TRBJ2-6, with D tentatively TRBD1 (5 bases). This CDR3 spans 16 amino acids. Trimming cost V 3 bases and J 0 bases, with 9 bases left between them. Looked up from germline, CDR1 is LGHNA and CDR2 is YSLEER. CDR3 DNA sequence: TGCGCCAGCAGCCACGGACACAACTCTGGGGCCAACGTCCTGACTTTC. It translates to CASSHGHNSGANVLTF.

The rearrangement uses TRBV10-3 and TRBJ2-1; TRBD2 matches at 7 bases. V shed 4 bases and J 2 bases; nucleotides not matched to a gene: 5. CDR1 is ENHRY, CDR2 SYGVKD, per germline. The CDR3 is 15 residues long. DNA for the CDR3: TGTGCCATCAGTGTGGGGGGGGTAGCCTACAATGAGCAGTTCTTC. Translated: CAISVGGVAYNEQFF.

The rearrangement links TRBV5-4 to TRBJ2-1; 9 bases match TRBD1. V shed 3 bases, J shed 8 bases, and the junction held 9 bases outside the gene matches. Per the germline V gene, CDR1 is SGHNT and CDR2 is YYREEE (reference sequence). The CDR3 is 15 residues long. CDR3 nucleotide sequence: TGTGCCAGCAGCTCCCCGGGACAGGGTGCGGATGAGCAGTTCTTC. Protein: CASSSPGQGADEQFF. Supplemented by reference TRBV5-4 and TRBJ2-1, the full variable domain reads ETGVTQSPTHLIKTRGQQVTLRCSSQSGHNTVSWYQQALGQGPQFIFQYYREEENGRGNFPPRFSGLQFPNYSSELNVNALELDDSALYLCASSSPGQGADEQFFGPGTRLTVL.

The chain employs TRBV2 and TRBJ1-5; 7 bases map to TRBD1. In germline, CDR1 is SNHLY, CDR2 FYNNEI. Trimming removed 7 bases from V and 5 bases from J; junction bases left unmatched: 11. CDR3 size: 15 residues. This CDR3 is CASMLRQGGDQPQHF. The CDR3 nucleotides read TGTGCCAGCATGCTACGACAGGGTGGGGATCAGCCCCAGCATTTT. Full variable domain (remainder filled in from reference TRBV2 and TRBJ1-5): EPEVTQTPSHQVTQMGQEVILRCVPISNHLYFYWYRQILGQKVEFLVSFYNNEISEKSEIFDDQFSVERPDGSNFTLKIRSTKLEDSAMYFCASMLRQGGDQPQHFGDGTRLSIL.